The clone carrying this TCR beta chain has ten or more counts. Its antigen is not identified. The data are from a study of response to subunit inactivated influenza vaccine. Points from the study as a whole: The study's authors posited that every seasonal influenza vaccination enlists few new T cells.

The germline V gene encodes CDR1 MNHEY and CDR2 SVGEGT. With 5 bases clipped from V and 5 bases from J, the junction kept 11 bases outside the gene matches. The CDR3 is 16 residues long. TCRdb used MiXCR to reprocess the RT-PCR reads, holding one entry per CDR3 protein. The sample lists some 570,000 distinct CDR3 sequences, about 11% seen once, with approximately 11% in the top ten. These data were also filed under a second study, of T cells expressing NK-cell markers. That paper states: UMIs accompanied the 5'RACE template switching by which TCR beta cDNA was made. Sorted CD3+CD56-NKG2C+, CD3+CD56+NKG2C+ and CD3+CD56+NKG2C- T cells supplied the TCR beta repertoires. The same clonotypes also predominated in the CD3+CD56-NKG2C+ fraction of several donors.

This sequence joins TRBV6-2 or TRBV6-3 and TRBJ2-1; 8 nucleotides agree with TRBD1. The receptor was derived from a man in his fifties who received an inactivated influenza vaccine. The starting material was PBMCs from blood, obtained on the day of vaccination. In nucleotides, the CDR3 is TGTGCCAGCAGTATGAACCGGGACAGGATAAACAATGAGCAGTTCTTC. This sequence encodes CASSMNRDRINNEQFF.